This TCR beta chain was recovered during a study of technical replicates of blood from a handful of donors. Profiling relied on immunoSEQ multiplex PCR, and the TCRdb table lists in-frame clones only, not all of them. The sample yields tens of thousands of clones, approximately 94% seen once. The length of the CDR3 is 14 residues. Germline CDR1 is PRHDT and CDR2 is FYEKMQ (reference sequence). The V gene lost 4 bases and the J gene lost 2 bases, with 11 bases spanning the gap. Sequenced input: T cells isolated from PBMCs. The rearrangement joins TRBV13 to TRBJ1-1; perhaps TRBD1 as D (5 bases). The sequence derives from a human donor in good health. The chain's CDR3 is CASSSGLGNTEAFF. The CDR3 DNA is TGTGCCAGCAGCTCGGGACTGGGAAACACTGAAGCTTTCTTT.